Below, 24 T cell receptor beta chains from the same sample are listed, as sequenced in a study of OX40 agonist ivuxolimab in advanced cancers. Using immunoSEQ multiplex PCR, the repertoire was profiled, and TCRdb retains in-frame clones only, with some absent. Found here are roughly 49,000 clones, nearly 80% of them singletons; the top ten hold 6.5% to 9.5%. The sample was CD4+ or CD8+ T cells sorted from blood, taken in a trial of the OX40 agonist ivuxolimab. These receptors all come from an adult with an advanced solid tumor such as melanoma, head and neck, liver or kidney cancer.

CDR3 sequence (DNA): TGCGCCAGCAGTCTAGACAGACAGAGCTATGGCTACACCTTC. Translation gives CASSLDRQSYGYTF. The chain recombines TRBV10-2 with TRBJ1-2, with D perhaps matching TRBD1 (5 bases). The V end was cut by 5 bases, the J end by 4 bases, with 14 bases between. Germline-derived CDR1 and CDR2 are WSHSY and SAAADI. The CDR3 totals 14 residues.

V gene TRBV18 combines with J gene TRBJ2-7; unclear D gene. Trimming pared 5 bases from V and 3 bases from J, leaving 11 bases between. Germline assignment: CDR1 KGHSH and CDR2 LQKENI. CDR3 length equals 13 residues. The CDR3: CASSYTEIYEQYF. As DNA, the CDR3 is TGTGCCAGCTCATATACAGAAATCTACGAGCAGTACTTC. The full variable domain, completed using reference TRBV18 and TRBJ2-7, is NAGVMQNPRHLVRRRGQEARLRCSPMKGHSHVYWYRQLPEEGLKFMVYLQKENIIDESGMPKERFSAEFPKEGPSILRIQQVVRGDSAAYFCASSYTEIYEQYFGPGTRLTVT.

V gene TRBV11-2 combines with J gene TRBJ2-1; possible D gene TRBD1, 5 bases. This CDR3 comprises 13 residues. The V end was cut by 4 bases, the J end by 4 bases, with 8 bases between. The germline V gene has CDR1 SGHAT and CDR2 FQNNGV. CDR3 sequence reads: CASSYDRYNEQFF. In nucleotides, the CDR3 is TGTGCCAGCAGCTATGACAGATACAATGAGCAGTTCTTC.

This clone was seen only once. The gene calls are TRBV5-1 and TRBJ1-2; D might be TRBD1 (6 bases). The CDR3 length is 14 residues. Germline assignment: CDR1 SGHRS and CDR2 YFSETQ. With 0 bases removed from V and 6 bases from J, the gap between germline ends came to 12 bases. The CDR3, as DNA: TGCGCCAGCAGCTTGGACAGGGCTAGGGATGGCTACACCTTC. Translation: CASSLDRARDGYTF.

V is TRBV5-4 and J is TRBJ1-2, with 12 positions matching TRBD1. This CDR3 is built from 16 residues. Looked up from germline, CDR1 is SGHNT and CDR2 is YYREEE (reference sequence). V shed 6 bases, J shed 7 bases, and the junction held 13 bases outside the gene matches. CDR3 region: CASNSGGTGGATGYTF. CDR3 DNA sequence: TGTGCCAGCAACTCAGGAGGGACAGGGGGCGCAACTGGCTACACCTTC.

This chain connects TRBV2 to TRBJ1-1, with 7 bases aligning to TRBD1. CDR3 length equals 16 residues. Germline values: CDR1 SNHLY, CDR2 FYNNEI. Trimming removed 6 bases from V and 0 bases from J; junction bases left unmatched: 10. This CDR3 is CASSDRGGAVNTEAFF. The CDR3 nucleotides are TGTGCCAGCAGCGACCGAGGGGGCGCGGTGAACACTGAAGCTTTCTTT. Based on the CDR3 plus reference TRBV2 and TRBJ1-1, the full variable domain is EPEVTQTPSHQVTQMGQEVILRCVPISNHLYFYWYRQILGQKVEFLVSFYNNEISEKSEIFDDQFSVERPDGSNFTLKIRSTKLEDSAMYFCASSDRGGAVNTEAFFGQGTRLTVV.

The CDR3 reads CASSSSAGDGYGYTF. The DNA for the CDR3 is TGCGCCAGCAGCTCCTCCGCGGGGGATGGCTATGGCTACACCTTC. The chain links TRBV4-1 to TRBJ1-2; weak D call: TRBD1 (5 bases). Trimming left V 5 bases short and J 4 bases short, with 17 bases between. CDR1 and CDR2 from the germline V gene are MGHRA and YSYEKL. This CDR3 is built from 15 residues.

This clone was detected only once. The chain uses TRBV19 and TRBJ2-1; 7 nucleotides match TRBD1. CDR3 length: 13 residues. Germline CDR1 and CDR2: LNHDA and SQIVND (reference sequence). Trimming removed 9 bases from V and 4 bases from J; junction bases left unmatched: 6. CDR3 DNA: TGTGCCAGCCTGGACAGGACTTACAATGAGCAGTTCTTC. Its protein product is CASLDRTYNEQFF.

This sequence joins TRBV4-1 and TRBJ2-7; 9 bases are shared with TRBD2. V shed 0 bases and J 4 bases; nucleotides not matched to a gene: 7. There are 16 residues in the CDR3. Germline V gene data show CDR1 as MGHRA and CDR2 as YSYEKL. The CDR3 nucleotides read TGCGCCAGCAGCCAAGATAGGGCGGGAGGGGCTTACGAGCAGTACTTC. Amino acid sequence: CASSQDRAGGAYEQYF.

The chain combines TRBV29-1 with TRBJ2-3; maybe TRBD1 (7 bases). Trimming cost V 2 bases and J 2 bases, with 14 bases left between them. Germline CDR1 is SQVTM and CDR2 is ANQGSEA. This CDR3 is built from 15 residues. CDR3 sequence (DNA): TGCAGCGTTGAAAACCTCAGGGGGGACACAGATACGCAGTATTTT. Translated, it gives CSVENLRGDTDTQYF.

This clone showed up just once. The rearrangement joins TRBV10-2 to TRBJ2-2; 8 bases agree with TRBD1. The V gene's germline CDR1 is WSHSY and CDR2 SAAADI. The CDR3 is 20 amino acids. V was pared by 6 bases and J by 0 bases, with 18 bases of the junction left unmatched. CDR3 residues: CASRYTADRGAGTNTGELFF. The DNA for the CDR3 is TGCGCCAGCAGGTATACCGCCGACAGGGGAGCAGGTACGAACACCGGGGAGCTGTTTTTT.

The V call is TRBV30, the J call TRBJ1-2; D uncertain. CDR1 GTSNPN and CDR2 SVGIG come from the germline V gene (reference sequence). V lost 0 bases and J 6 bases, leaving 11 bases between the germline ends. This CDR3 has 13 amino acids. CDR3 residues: CAWSVTLLNGYTF. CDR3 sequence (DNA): TGTGCCTGGAGTGTAACACTCCTCAATGGCTACACCTTC. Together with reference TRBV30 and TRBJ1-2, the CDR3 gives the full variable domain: SQTIHQWPATLVQPVGSPLSLECTVEGTSNPNLYWYRQAAGRGLQLLFYSVGIGQISSEVPQNLSASRPQDRQFILSSKKLLLSDSGFYLCAWSVTLLNGYTFGSGTRLTVV.

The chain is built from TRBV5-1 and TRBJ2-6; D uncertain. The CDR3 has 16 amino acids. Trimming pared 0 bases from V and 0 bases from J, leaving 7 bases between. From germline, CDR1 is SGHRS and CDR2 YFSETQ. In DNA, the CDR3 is TGCGCCAGCAGCTTGGTTCCGGTCTCTGGGGCCAACGTCCTGACTTTC. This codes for CASSLVPVSGANVLTF.

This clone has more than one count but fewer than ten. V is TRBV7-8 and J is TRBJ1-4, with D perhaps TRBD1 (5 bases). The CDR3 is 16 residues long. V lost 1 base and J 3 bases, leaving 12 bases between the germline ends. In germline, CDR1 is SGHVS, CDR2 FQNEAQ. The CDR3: CASSLGGGAANEKLFF. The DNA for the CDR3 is TGTGCCAGCAGCTTAGGGGGAGGGGCCGCTAATGAAAAACTGTTTTTT.

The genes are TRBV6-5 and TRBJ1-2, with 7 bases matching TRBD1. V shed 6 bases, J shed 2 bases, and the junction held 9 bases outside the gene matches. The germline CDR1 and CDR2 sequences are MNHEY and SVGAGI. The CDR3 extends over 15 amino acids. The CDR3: CASSRPRGANYGYTF. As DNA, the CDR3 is TGTGCCAGCAGCCGACCCAGGGGGGCCAACTATGGCTACACCTTC.

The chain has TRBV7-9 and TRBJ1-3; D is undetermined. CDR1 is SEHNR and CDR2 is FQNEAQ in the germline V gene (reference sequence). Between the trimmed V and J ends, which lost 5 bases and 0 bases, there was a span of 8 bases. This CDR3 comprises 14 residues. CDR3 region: CASSPRTSGNTIYF. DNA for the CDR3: TGTGCCAGCAGCCCACGCACCTCTGGAAACACCATATATTTT.

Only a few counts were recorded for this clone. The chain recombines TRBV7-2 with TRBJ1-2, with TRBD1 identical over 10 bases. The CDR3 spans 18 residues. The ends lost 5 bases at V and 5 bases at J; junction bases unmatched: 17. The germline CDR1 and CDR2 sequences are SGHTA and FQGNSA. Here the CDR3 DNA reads TGTGCCAGCAGCCTTAGTGGTGGGGTTGTGGACAGGGGGTATGGCTACACCTTC. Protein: CASSLSGGVVDRGYGYTF.

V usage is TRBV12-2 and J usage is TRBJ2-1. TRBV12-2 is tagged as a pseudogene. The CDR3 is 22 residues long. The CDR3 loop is CASRLGLRLGEPTRSSYNEQFF. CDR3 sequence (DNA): TGTGCAAGTCGCTTAGGGCTGCGACTGGGGGAGCCCACGAGGAGTTCCTACAATGAGCAGTTCTTC.

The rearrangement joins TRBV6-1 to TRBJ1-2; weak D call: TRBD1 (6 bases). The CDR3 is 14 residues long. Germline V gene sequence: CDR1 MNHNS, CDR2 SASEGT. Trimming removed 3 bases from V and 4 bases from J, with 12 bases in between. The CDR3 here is CASSDGGAGYGYTF. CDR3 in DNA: TGTGCCAGCAGTGACGGGGGCGCTGGCTATGGCTACACCTTC.

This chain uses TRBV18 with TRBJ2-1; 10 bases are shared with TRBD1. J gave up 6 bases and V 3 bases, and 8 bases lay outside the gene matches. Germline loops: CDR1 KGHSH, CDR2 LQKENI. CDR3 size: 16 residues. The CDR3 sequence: CASSPRDRGSLNEQFF. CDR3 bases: TGTGCCAGCTCACCGCGGGACAGGGGATCCCTCAATGAGCAGTTCTTC.

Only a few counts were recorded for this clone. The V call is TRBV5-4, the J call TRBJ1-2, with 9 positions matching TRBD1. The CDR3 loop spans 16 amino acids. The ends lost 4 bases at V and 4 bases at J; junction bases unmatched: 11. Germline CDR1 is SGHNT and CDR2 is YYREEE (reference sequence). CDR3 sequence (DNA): TGTGCCAGCAGCAAAGAACCGGGACAGGGACGCTATGGCTACACCTTC. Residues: CASSKEPGQGRYGYTF.

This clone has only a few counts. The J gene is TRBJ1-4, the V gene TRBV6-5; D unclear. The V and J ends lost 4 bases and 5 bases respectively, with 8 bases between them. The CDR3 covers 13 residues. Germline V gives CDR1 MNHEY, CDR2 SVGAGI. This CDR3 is CASSSMINEKLFF. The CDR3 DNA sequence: TGTGCCAGCAGTTCAATGATAAATGAAAAACTGTTTTTT.

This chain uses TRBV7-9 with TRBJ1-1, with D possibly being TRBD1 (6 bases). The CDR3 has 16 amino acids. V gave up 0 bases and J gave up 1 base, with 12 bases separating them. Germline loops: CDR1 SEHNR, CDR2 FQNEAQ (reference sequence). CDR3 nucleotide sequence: TGTGCCAGCAGCTTAGCCGGGGGCCGCCCGAACACTGAAGCTTTCTTT. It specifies CASSLAGGRPNTEAFF. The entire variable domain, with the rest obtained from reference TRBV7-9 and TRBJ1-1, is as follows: DTGVSQNPRHKITKRGQNVTFRCDPISEHNRLYWYRQTLGQGPEFLTYFQNEAQLEKSRLLSDRFSAERPKGSFSTLEIQRTEQGDSAMYLCASSLAGGRPNTEAFFGQGTRLTVV.

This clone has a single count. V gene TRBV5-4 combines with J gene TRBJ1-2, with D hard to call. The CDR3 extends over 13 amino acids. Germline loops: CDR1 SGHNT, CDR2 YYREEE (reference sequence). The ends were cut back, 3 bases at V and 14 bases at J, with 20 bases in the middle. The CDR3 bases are TGTGCCAGCAGCTCCAGTTTCAATTATCGATTTACCTTC. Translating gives CASSSSFNYRFTF.